The clone carrying this T cell receptor (beta chain) came up a few times. Diagnoses were established using clinical symptoms, serum thyroxine and TRAb, thyroid ultrasound and orbital computed tomography. Isolation of PBMCs was performed on around 9.4 ml fresh peripheral blood. Researchers amplified the TCR beta CDR3 regions from RNA transcripts. Primed by the HTBI set, a first-round RT-PCR was run on the TCR CDR3. TCRdb used MiXCR to reprocess the multiplex PCR reads, holding one entry per CDR3 protein. The table shows approximately 520,000 distinct CDR3 sequences, with under 25% occurring only once. Germline loops: CDR1 MNHEY, CDR2 SVGEGT. Trimming removed 5 bases from V and 4 bases from J; junction bases left unmatched: 2. CDR3 length: 13 residues. The sample comes from a study of T cells in Graves' hyperthyroidism and ophthalmopathy.

The receptor's source is a man between 18 and 35 years old with Graves' hyperthyroidism. Sequenced: blood. V gene TRBV6-2 or TRBV6-3 combines with J gene TRBJ1-2; TRBD1 matches at 9 bases. The CDR3 spells CASSTGGAYGYTF. CDR3 DNA sequence: TGTGCCAGCAGTACAGGGGGCGCCTATGGCTACACCTTC.